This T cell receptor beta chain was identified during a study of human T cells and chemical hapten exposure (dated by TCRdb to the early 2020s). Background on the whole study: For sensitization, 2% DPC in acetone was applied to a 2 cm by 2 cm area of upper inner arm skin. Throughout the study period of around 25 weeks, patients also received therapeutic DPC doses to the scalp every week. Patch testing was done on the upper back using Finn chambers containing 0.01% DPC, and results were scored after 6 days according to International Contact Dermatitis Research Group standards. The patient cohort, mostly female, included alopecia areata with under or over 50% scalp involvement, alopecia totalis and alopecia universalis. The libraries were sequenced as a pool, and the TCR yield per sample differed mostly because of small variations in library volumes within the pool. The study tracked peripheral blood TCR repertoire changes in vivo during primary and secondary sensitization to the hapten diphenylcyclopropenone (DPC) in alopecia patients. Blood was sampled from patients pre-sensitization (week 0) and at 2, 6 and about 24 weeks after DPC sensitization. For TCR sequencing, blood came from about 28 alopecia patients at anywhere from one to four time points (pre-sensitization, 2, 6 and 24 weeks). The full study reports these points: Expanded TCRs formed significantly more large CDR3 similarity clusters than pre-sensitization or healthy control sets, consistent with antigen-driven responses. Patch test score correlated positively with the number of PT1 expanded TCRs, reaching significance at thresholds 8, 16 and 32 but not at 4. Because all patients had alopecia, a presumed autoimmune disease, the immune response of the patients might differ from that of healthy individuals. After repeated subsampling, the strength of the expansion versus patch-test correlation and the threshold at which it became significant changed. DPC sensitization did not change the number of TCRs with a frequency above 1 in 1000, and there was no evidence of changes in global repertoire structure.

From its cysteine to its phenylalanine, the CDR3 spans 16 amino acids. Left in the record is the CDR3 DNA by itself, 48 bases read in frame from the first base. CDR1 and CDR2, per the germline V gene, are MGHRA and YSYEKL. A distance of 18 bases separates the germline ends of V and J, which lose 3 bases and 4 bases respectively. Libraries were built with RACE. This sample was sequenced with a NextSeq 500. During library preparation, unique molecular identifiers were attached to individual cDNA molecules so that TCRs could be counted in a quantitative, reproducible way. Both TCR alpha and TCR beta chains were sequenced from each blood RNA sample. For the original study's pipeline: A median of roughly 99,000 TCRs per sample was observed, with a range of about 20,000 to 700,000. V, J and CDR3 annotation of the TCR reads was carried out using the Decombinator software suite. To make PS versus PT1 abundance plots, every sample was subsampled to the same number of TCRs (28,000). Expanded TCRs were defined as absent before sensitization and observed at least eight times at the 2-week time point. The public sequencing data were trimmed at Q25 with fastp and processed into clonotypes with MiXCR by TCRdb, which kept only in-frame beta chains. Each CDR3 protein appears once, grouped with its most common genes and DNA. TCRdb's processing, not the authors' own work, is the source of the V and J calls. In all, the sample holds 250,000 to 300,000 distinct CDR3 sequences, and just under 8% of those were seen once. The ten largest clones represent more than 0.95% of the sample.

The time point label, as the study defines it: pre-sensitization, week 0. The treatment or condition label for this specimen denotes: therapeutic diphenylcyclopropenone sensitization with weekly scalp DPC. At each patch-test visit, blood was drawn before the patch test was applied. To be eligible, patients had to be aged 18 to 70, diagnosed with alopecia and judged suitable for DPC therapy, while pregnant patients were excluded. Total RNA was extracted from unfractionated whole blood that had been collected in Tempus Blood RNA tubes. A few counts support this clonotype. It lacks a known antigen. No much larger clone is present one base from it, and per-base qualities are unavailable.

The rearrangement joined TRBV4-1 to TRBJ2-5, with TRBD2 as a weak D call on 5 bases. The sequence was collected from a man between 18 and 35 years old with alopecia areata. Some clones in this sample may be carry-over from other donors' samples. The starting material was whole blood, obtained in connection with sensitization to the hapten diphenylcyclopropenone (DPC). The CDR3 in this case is CASSHKSRDSRETQYF. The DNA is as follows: TGCGCCAGCAGCCACAAATCTCGGGATAGCCGAGAGACCCAGTACTTC.